This T cell receptor (beta chain) was sequenced for a study of T cell repertoires in cytomegalovirus infection. Overall study context: It was recently identified HLA-C-restricted and well-studied HLA-B-restricted CMV epitopes that the study used.

TCRdb itself ran the reads through MiXCR, one entry per CDR3 protein. Here the sample spans 640,000 or so distinct CDR3 sequences, roughly 36% being singletons. This clonotype has a count of ten or more. Its antigen is not known. The CDR3 length is 13 residues. J lost 6 bases, V lost 4 bases, and 6 bases had no gene match. CDR1 and CDR2 (germline): SGHTA, FQGNSA. The material sequenced was cultured PBMCs, taken from culture after CMV antigen stimulation. This sequence was found in a human donor in good health (CMV status not recorded). Some clones in this sample may be carry-over from other donors' samples. V gene TRBV7-2 combines with J gene TRBJ2-7; 7 positions agree with TRBD2. CDR3 amino acids: CASSSGLDSEQYF. The CDR3 bases are TGTGCCAGCAGCTCCGGACTAGACTCCGAGCAGTACTTC.